This T cell receptor (beta chain) came from a study of shared clonotypes between healthy human individuals. Germline V gene sequence: CDR1 KGHSH, CDR2 LQKENI. V was clipped by 3 bases and J by 1 base; unmatched bases: 5. The CDR3 contains 16 residues. Data came from immunoSEQ multiplex PCR; TCRdb stores just in-frame clones and leaves some out. The sample lists 2 million to 2.5 million clones, roughly 95% occurring once. Sequencing used naive CD4+ T cells sorted from blood. Documented subset: CD45RA+ positively selected. The rearrangement links TRBV18 to TRBJ2-3; 9 bases match TRBD2. The clonotype comes from a man younger than 30 in good health. The CDR3, as DNA: TGTGCCAGCTCACCTTTTAGCGGGAGCGGCACAGATACGCAGTATTTT. Protein product: CASSPFSGSGTDTQYF.